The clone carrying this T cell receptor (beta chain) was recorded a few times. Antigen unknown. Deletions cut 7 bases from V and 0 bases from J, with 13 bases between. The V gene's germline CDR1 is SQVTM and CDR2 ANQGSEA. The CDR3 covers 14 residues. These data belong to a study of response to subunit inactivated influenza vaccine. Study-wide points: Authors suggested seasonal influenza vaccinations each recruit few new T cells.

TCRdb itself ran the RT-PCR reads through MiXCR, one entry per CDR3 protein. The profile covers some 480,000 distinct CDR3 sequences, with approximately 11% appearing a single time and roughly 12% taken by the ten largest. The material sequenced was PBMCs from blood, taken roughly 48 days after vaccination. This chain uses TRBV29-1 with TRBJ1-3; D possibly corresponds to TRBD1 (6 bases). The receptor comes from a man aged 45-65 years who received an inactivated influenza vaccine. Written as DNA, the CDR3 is TGCAGCGCGGGGGGGCAGGGCTCTGGAAACACCATATATTTT. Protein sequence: CSAGGQGSGNTIYF.